A selection of T cell receptor beta chains follows, all from one sample in a study of OX40 agonist ivuxolimab in advanced cancers. Libraries were prepared by immunoSEQ multiplex PCR; TCRdb keeps only in-frame clonotypes and omits some of them. The profile shows about 73,000 clones, around 90% of them singletons. Sequencing used CD4+ or CD8+ T cells sorted from blood, obtained in a trial of the OX40 agonist ivuxolimab. Receptors originate from an adult with an advanced solid tumor such as melanoma, head and neck, liver or kidney cancer. CDR3s include the opening cysteine and the closing phenylalanine or tryptophan. The D gene is left open where the match is weak. Clone size is shown for a subset of rows, as once, few, many or a class of expanded clone.

D | size | J | V | CDR3 | DNA
NA | NA | TRBJ1-3 | TRBV28 | CASSFAVLSGNTIYF | TGTGCCAGCAGTTTCGCAGTTCTCTCTGGAAACACCATATATTTT
NA | NA | TRBJ1-2 | TRBV5-1 | CASSLEQAGGEGYTF | TGCGCCAGCAGCTTGGAACAGGCGGGGGGAGAAGGCTACACCTTC
NA | NA | TRBJ2-1 | TRBV7-8 | CASSLGAKMGNEQFF | TGTGCCAGCAGCTTAGGGGCCAAAATGGGCAATGAGCAGTTCTTC
TRBD1 | NA | TRBJ1-1 | TRBV6-6 | CASTTTGGTEAFF | TGTGCCAGCACCACTACAGGGGGCACTGAAGCTTTCTTT
TRBD1 | NA | TRBJ1-1 | TRBV11-3 | CASSFDREDTEAFF | TGTGCCAGCAGCTTCGACAGGGAGGACACTGAAGCTTTCTTT
NA | NA | TRBJ1-3 | TRBV13 | CASRARGLAGNTIYF | TGTGCCAGCAGAGCACGGGGCCTCGCTGGAAACACCATATATTTT
NA | NA | TRBJ1-4 | TRBV5-8 | CASSLGGANEKLFF | TGTGCCAGCAGCTTGGGAGGGGCTAATGAAAAACTGTTTTTT
TRBD2 | NA | TRBJ2-3 | TRBV11-1 | CASSPPSSGGRADTQYF | TGTGCCAGCAGCCCTCCCTCGAGCGGGGGTCGGGCAGATACGCAGTATTTT
NA | NA | TRBJ1-1 | TRBV5-6 | CASSFLMNTEAFF | TGTGCCAGCAGCTTCCTCATGAACACTGAAGCTTTCTTT
NA | NA | TRBJ1-4 | TRBV11-3 | CASSLGDKKIATNEKLFF | TGTGCCAGCAGCTTAGGGGACAAGAAAATTGCAACTAATGAAAAACTGTTTTTT
NA | NA | TRBJ1-2 | TRBV30 | CAWSTQGGSDGYTF | TGTGCCTGGAGTACACAGGGAGGGAGCGATGGCTACACCTTC
TRBD1 | once | TRBJ2-5 | TRBV27 | CASSLYRGRETQYF | TGTGCCAGCAGTTTGTACAGGGGAAGGGAGACCCAGTACTTC
TRBD1 | NA | TRBJ2-1 | TRBV2 | CASSGQGAREQFF | TGTGCCAGCAGTGGACAGGGGGCTAGGGAGCAGTTCTTC
NA | few | TRBJ1-2 | TRBV2 | CASLTAGYTF | TGTGCCAGCCTCACGGCCGGCTACACCTTC
NA | NA | TRBJ1-2 | TRBV6-1 | CASSEDRGFYGYTF | TGTGCCAGCAGTGAAGATAGGGGGTTCTATGGCTACACCTTC
NA | NA | TRBJ2-7 | TRBV6-4 | CASTHVGPGSSYEQYF | TGTGCCAGCACCCATGTTGGGCCGGGCAGCTCCTACGAGCAGTACTTC
NA | NA | TRBJ2-3 | TRBV7-2 | CASSLGLRGTDTQYF | TGTGCCAGCAGCTTAGGGTTGCGGGGCACAGATACGCAGTATTTT